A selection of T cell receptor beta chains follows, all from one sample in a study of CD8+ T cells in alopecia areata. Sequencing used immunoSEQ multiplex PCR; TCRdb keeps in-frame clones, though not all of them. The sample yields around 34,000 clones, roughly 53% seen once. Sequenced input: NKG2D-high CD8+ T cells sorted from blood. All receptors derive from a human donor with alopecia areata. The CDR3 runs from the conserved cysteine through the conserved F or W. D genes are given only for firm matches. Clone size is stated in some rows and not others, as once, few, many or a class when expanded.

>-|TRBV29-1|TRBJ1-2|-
TGCAGCGTCTACATACCTACCGCGGATGGCTACACCTTC
CSVYIPTADGYTF
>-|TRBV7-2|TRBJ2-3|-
TGTGCCAGCAGCCCCGCTAGCCTACCTTCTCCCACAGATACGCAGTATTTT
CASSPASLPSPTDTQYF
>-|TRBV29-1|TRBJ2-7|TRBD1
TGCAGCGTTGAAGATTCCGGCCAGGGGGCATCCTACGAGCAGTACTTC
CSVEDSGQGASYEQYF
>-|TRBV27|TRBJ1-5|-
TGTGCCAGCAGTCCCGCGCAGGGTGGGCCCCAGCATTTT
CASSPAQGGPQHF
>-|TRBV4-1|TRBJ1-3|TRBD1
TGCGCCAGCAGCCAAGATCGGGTGGGGGACAGACTTGGAAACACCATATATTTT
CASSQDRVGDRLGNTIYF
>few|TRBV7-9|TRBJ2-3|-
TGTGCCAGCAGCTTGGAGACAGGTGGCACAGATACGCAGTATTTT
CASSLETGGTDTQYF
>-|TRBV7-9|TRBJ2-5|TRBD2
TGTGCCAGCAGCTTTCCCAGCGGGGGGCCCGGCGGAGAGACCCAGTACTTC
CASSFPSGGPGGETQYF
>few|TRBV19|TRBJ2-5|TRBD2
TGTGCCAGTAGTCCGGGACTAGCGGGGGAGTTACAAGAGACCCAGTACTTC
CASSPGLAGELQETQYF
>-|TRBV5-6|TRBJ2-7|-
TGTGCCAGCAGCTTACGGCGGTCCTACGAGCAGTACTTC
CASSLRRSYEQYF
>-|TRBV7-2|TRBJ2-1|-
TGTGCCAGCCTGACTTACAATGAGCAGTTCTTC
CASLTYNEQFF
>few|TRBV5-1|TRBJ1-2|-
TGCGCCAGCAGCTTGGGAGGAGGCTATGGCTACACCTTC
CASSLGGGYGYTF
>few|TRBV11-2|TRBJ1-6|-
TGTGCCAGCAGCTTAGCGGGTGAAAGGTATAATTCACCCCTCCACTTT
CASSLAGERYNSPLHF
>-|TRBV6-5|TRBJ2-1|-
TGTGCCAGCAGTTACTCTGCGGATTACAATGAGCAGTTCTTC
CASSYSADYNEQFF
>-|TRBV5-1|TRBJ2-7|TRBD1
TGCGCCAGCAGCTTGGGCTCTCACGGGACAGGGGATATCGAGCAGTACTTC
CASSLGSHGTGDIEQYF
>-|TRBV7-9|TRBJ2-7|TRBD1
TGTGCCAGCAGCCCACCGGGACAGGAGACCTACGAGCAGTACTTC
CASSPPGQETYEQYF